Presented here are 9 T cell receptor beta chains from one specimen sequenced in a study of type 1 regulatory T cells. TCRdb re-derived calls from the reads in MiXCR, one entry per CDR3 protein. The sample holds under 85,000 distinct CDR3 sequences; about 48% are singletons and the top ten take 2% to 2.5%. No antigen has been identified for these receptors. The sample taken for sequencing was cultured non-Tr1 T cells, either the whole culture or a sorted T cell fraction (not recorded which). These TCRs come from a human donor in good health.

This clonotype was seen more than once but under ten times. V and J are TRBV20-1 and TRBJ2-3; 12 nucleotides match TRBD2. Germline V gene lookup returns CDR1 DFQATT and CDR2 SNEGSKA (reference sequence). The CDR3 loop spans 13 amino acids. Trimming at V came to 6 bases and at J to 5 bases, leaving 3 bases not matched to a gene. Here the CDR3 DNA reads TGCAGTGCCCCGACTAGCGGGGGAGATACGCAGTATTTT. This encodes CSAPTSGGDTQYF.

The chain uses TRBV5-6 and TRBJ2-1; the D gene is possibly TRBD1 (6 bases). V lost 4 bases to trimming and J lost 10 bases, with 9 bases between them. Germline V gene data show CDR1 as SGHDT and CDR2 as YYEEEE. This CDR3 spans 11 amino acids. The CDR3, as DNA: TGTGCCAGCAGCAGGGACATCGAGCAGTTCTTC. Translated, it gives CASSRDIEQFF.

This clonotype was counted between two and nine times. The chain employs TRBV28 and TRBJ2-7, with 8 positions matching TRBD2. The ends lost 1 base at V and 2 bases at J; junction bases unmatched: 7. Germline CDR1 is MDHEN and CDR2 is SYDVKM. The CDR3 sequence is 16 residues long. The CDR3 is CASSLLGGGRTYEQYF. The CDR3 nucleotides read TGTGCCAGCAGTTTATTGGGCGGGGGGAGGACCTACGAGCAGTACTTC.

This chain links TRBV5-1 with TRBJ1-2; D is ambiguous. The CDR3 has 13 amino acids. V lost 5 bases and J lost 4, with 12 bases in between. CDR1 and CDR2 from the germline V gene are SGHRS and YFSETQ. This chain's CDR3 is CASSLEPFYGYTF. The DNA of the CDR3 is TGCGCCAGCAGTCTTGAGCCGTTCTATGGCTACACCTTC.

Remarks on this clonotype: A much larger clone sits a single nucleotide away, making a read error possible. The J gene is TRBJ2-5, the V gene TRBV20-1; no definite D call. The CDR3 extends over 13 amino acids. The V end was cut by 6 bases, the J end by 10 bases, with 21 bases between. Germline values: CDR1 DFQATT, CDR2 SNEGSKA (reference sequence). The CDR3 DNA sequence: TGCAGTGCCGACCCGGGCGCCCAGCTAGGCCAGTACTTC. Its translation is CSADPGAQLGQYF.

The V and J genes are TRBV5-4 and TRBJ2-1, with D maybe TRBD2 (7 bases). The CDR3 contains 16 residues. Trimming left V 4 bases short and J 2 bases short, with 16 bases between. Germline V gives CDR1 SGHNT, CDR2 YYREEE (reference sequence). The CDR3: CASSRNRGATYNEQFF. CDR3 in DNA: TGTGCCAGCAGCCGAAACCGGGGGGCCACCTACAATGAGCAGTTCTTC. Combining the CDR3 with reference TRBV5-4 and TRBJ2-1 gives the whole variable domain ETGVTQSPTHLIKTRGQQVTLRCSSQSGHNTVSWYQQALGQGPQFIFQYYREEENGRGNFPPRFSGLQFPNYSSELNVNALELDDSALYLCASSRNRGATYNEQFFGPGTRLTVL.

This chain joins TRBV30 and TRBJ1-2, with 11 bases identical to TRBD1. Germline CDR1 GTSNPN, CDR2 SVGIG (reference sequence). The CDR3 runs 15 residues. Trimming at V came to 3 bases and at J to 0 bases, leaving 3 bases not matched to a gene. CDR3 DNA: TGTGCCTGGAGAAGGGACAGGGGGTCTAACTATGGCTACACCTTC. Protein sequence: CAWRRDRGSNYGYTF.

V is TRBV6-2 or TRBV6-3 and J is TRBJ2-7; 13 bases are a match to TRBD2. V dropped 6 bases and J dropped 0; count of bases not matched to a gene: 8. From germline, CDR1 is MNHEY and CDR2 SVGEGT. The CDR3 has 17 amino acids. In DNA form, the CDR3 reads TGTGCCAGCAGAAGGACTAGCGGGGGTTTCAGCTCCTACGAGCAGTACTTC. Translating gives CASRRTSGGFSSYEQYF.

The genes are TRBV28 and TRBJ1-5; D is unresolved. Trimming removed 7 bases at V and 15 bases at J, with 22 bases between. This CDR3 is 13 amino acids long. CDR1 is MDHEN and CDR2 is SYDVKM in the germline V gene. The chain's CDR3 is CASTAATSPWRHF. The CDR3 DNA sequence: TGTGCCAGCACTGCAGCCACGTCTCCCTGGAGGCATTTT.